The rows below give T cell receptor beta chains drawn from one sample of a study of cytomegalovirus exposure and HLA in healthy donors. The repertoire was sequenced with immunoSEQ multiplex PCR; TCRdb's copy has only in-frame clones and lacks some. The data show roughly 200,000 clones, about 81% seen once. Sequencing input: PBMCs. These receptors all come from a woman aged 30 to 39 in good health and CMV-seronegative. Both conserved end residues are trimmed from each CDR3. A D gene is named only where the DNA matches it firmly.

CDR3aa,j_gene,d_gene,v_gene
ASSLWGQASGANVLT,TRBJ2-6,TRBD1,TRBV27
ASSPGGANYGYT,TRBJ1-2,TRBD1,TRBV19
ASSVQRGSQETQY,TRBJ2-5,NA,TRBV6-1
ASSHRQDNQPQH,TRBJ1-5,NA,TRBV18
ASSPTGTLIRSGYT,TRBJ1-2,NA,TRBV19
AWSVGTGGITNEKLF,TRBJ1-4,TRBD1,TRBV30
ASSQGGTGDNEQF,TRBJ2-1,TRBD1,TRBV4-2
AWNRGTGTEQF,TRBJ2-1,NA,TRBV30
ASSPDRGYTGELF,TRBJ2-2,TRBD1,TRBV5-1
ASSAGQARDTGELF,TRBJ2-2,TRBD1,TRBV5-1
ASRQAGPSPLGYT,TRBJ1-2,NA,TRBV28
AWSGGNQPQH,TRBJ1-5,NA,TRBV30
ASSWDTPGETQY,TRBJ2-5,NA,TRBV5-6
ASSLQGAETQY,TRBJ2-5,TRBD1,TRBV7-3
ASSELADNYEQY,TRBJ2-7,NA,TRBV6-1
ASSLIGWTGGRIYEQY,TRBJ2-7,TRBD1,TRBV5-6
ASSFGGETQY,TRBJ2-5,NA,TRBV7-9
ASSEPRGNTEAF,TRBJ1-1,NA,TRBV6-1
ASSFFGSGALTDTQY,TRBJ2-3,NA,TRBV27
ASIRPGGSSYEQY,TRBJ2-7,NA,TRBV6-5
ASSFAGPSGNTIY,TRBJ1-3,NA,TRBV28
ATGRTRGQGAEKLF,TRBJ1-4,TRBD1,TRBV15
ASSLAPTGSTDTQY,TRBJ2-3,NA,TRBV7-6
ASSSGLAGGSYEQY,TRBJ2-7,TRBD2,TRBV7-8
ASSLFRVYGYT,TRBJ1-2,NA,TRBV5-6
ASSVTAANYGYT,TRBJ1-2,NA,TRBV2
ASSRRGQDYEQY,TRBJ2-7,TRBD1,TRBV10-2
ASSSTPHRGLTEAF,TRBJ1-1,TRBD1,TRBV5-1
ASSLTGTANTGELF,TRBJ2-2,TRBD1,TRBV28
ASSVSTQGATEAF,TRBJ1-1,TRBD1,TRBV5-1
ASSISTGGYGYT,TRBJ1-2,NA,TRBV2
ASSGRRNAIY,TRBJ1-3,NA,TRBV4-1
ASSEARAFRNTIY,TRBJ1-3,NA,TRBV6-1
ASRQQGGNTEAF,TRBJ1-1,TRBD1,TRBV28
ATSTRTGNTGELF,TRBJ2-2,TRBD1,TRBV15
ASSPGGGRLKPQH,TRBJ1-5,NA,TRBV27
ASSEVETSAAGELF,TRBJ2-2,NA,TRBV2
ASSLAGTAYEQY,TRBJ2-7,TRBD1,TRBV5-5
ASSAGLGYGELF,TRBJ2-2,NA,TRBV27
ASSASGSHTDTQY,TRBJ2-3,TRBD2,TRBV9
ASSYSPTGLYEQY,TRBJ2-7,NA,TRBV6-5
ASTTSGGGTGELF,TRBJ2-2,TRBD2,TRBV4-1
ATSAGGQSNQPQH,TRBJ1-5,TRBD1,TRBV7-9
ASIPGLLNTGELF,TRBJ2-2,NA,TRBV5-1
ASGTGSYQPQH,TRBJ1-5,TRBD1,TRBV19
ASSLRQGDGYT,TRBJ1-2,TRBD1,TRBV5-6
ASSPLGGGYT,TRBJ1-2,NA,TRBV4-1
ASSGTGGAPYEQY,TRBJ2-7,TRBD1,TRBV5-1
ASSLPGVYNEQF,TRBJ2-1,NA,TRBV6-6
AWGRGGSRPGGELF,TRBJ2-2,TRBD1,TRBV30